Listed below are T cell receptor beta chains from one sample, sequenced in a study of identical twins. MiXCR, applied by TCRdb to the 5' RACE reads, yields one record per CDR3 protein. The profile shows a few hundred thousand distinct CDR3 sequences, roughly 8.7% of them singletons. These data are also associated with another study on yellow fever vaccine responses in identical twins.

The sample was CD8+ T cells sorted from blood. Receptors were obtained from a woman between 18 and 29 years old in good health. Both conserved end residues are part of each CDR3. Each record gives: D gene, V gene, clone size, J gene, CDR3 DNA, CDR3 protein. D genes are given only for firm matches. Part of the rows lack a size; the others show once, few, many or a class for expanded clones.

d_gene: TRBD2
v_gene: TRBV5-1
abundance: many
j_gene: TRBJ2-5
CDR3nt: TGTGCCAGCAGTTTACTAGCGGGAGGGGAAGAGACCCAGTACTTC
CDR3aa: CASSLLAGGEETQYF

d_gene: NA
v_gene: TRBV30
abundance: few
j_gene: TRBJ2-1
CDR3nt: TGTGCCTGGAGTGGCCTAGGGTCCTACAATGAGCAGTTCTTC
CDR3aa: CAWSGLGSYNEQFF

d_gene: TRBD2
v_gene: TRBV20-1
abundance: NA
j_gene: TRBJ2-2
CDR3nt: TGCAGTGCTAGAGATCGGGGGGAGACGAACACCGGGGAGCTGTTTTTT
CDR3aa: CSARDRGETNTGELFF

d_gene: NA
v_gene: TRBV5-6
abundance: few
j_gene: TRBJ2-1
CDR3nt: TGTGCCAGCAGCTTGGACCCCGGTTATGAGCAGTTCTTC
CDR3aa: CASSLDPGYEQFF

d_gene: NA
v_gene: TRBV20-1
abundance: NA
j_gene: TRBJ2-7
CDR3nt: TGCAGTGCTAGAGATCCCTACGAGCAGTACTTC
CDR3aa: CSARDPYEQYF

d_gene: TRBD1
v_gene: TRBV7-8
abundance: few
j_gene: TRBJ1-1
CDR3nt: TGTGCCAGCAGCTGGGAGGGGGCTCTCGGGACTGAAGCTTTCTTT
CDR3aa: CASSWEGALGTEAFF

d_gene: NA
v_gene: TRBV6-1
abundance: many
j_gene: TRBJ2-3
CDR3nt: TGTGCCAGCAGTGAACAGGGTGTCCCCACAGATACGCAGTATTTT
CDR3aa: CASSEQGVPTDTQYF

d_gene: NA
v_gene: TRBV7-2
abundance: NA
j_gene: TRBJ2-5
CDR3nt: TGTGCCAGCAGCGTAAACAGGGTTCCACAAGAGACCCAGTACTTC
CDR3aa: CASSVNRVPQETQYF

d_gene: NA
v_gene: TRBV3-1
abundance: many
j_gene: TRBJ2-1
CDR3nt: TGTGCCAGCAGCCAGGGACTGGCCAATGAGCAGTTCTTC
CDR3aa: CASSQGLANEQFF

d_gene: TRBD1
v_gene: TRBV14
abundance: NA
j_gene: TRBJ2-2
CDR3nt: TGTGCCAGCAGCCAAAGGGACAGTTTCCCCGGGGAGCTGTTTTTT
CDR3aa: CASSQRDSFPGELFF

d_gene: NA
v_gene: TRBV24-1
abundance: NA
j_gene: TRBJ1-5
CDR3nt: TGTGCCACCAGTGTTGTTTGGGGGGCGCAGCAGCCCCAGCATTTT
CDR3aa: CATSVVWGAQQPQHF

d_gene: NA
v_gene: TRBV27
abundance: NA
j_gene: TRBJ2-7
CDR3nt: TGTGCCAGCAGCCTAGGGGCAGGGAAGGAGCAGTACTTC
CDR3aa: CASSLGAGKEQYF

d_gene: NA
v_gene: TRBV6-1
abundance: many
j_gene: TRBJ2-1
CDR3nt: TGTGCCAGCACCGAGGACAGATACAATGAGCAGTTCTTC
CDR3aa: CASTEDRYNEQFF

d_gene: NA
v_gene: TRBV29-1
abundance: few
j_gene: TRBJ1-2
CDR3nt: TGCAGCGTTGGAGTAGGGGAGCCCGGCTACACCTTC
CDR3aa: CSVGVGEPGYTF

d_gene: NA
v_gene: TRBV30
abundance: NA
j_gene: TRBJ2-7
CDR3nt: TGTGCCTGGAGTCCACGGGACCGAACTAACGAGCAGTACTTC
CDR3aa: CAWSPRDRTNEQYF

d_gene: TRBD2
v_gene: TRBV6-1
abundance: once
j_gene: TRBJ2-7
CDR3nt: TGTGCCAGCAGTGGACTAGCGGGGGGCTGGCCCGAGTACTTC
CDR3aa: CASSGLAGGWPEYF

d_gene: NA
v_gene: TRBV19
abundance: once
j_gene: TRBJ2-1
CDR3nt: TGTGCCAGTAGTATCAGCGGGTTTTCCTACAATGAGCAGTTCTTC
CDR3aa: CASSISGFSYNEQFF

d_gene: TRBD2
v_gene: TRBV20-1
abundance: NA
j_gene: TRBJ2-7
CDR3nt: TGCAGTGCTCCTAGCGGGGGGAACTACGAGCAGTACTTC
CDR3aa: CSAPSGGNYEQYF